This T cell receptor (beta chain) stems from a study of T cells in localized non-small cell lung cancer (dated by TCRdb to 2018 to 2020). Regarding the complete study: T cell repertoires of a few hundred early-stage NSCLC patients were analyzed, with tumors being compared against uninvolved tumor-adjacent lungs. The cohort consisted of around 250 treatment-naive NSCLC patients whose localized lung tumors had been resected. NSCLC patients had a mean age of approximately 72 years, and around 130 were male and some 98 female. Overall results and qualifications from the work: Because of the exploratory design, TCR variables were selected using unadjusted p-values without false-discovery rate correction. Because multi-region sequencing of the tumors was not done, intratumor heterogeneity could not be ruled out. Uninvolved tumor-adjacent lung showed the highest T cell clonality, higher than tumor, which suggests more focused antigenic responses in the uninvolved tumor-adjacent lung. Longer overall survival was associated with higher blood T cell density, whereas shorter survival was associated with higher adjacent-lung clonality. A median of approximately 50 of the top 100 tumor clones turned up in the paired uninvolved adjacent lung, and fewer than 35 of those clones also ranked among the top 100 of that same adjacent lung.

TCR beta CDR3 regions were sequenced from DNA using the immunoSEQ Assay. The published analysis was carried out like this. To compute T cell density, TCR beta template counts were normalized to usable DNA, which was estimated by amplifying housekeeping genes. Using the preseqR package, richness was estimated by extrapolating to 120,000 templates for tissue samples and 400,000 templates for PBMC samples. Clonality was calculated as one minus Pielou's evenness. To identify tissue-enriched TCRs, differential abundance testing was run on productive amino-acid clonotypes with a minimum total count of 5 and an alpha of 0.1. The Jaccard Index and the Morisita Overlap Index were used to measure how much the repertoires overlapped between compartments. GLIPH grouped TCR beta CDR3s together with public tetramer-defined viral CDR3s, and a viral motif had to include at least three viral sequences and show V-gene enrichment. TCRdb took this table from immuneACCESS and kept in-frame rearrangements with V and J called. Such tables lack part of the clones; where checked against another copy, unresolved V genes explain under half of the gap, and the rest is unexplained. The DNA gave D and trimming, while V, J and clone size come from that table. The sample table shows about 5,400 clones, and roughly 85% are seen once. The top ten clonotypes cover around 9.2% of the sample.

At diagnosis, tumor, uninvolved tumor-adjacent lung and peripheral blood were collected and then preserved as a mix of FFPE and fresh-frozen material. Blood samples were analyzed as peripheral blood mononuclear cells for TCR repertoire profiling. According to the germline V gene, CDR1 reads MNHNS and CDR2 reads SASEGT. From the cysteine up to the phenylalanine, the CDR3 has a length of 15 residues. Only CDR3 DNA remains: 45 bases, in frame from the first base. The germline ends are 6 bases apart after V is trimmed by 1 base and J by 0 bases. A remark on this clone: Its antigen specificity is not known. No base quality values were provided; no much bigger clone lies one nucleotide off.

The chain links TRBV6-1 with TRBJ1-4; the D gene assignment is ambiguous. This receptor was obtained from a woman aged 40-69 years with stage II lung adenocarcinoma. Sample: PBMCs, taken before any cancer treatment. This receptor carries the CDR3 CASSEDRATNEKLFF. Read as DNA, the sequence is TGTGCCAGCAGTGAAGACAGAGCAACTAATGAAAAACTGTTTTTT.